This record covers a single TCR beta chain. This sample is drawn from a study of blood T cell repertoires in COVID-19. Study overall: T cells, B-cell-depleted T cells, or PBMCs provided the cDNA or gDNA that served as material.

CDR3 length: 15 residues. Looked up from germline, CDR1 is MNHNS and CDR2 is SASEGT. Trimming at V came to 0 bases and at J to 6 bases, leaving 4 bases not matched to a gene. Measured with immunoSEQ multiplex PCR; TCRdb has only the in-frame clones, and not every one. There are 200,000 to 250,000 clones in the sample; around 84% occur only once, and over 10% lies in the top ten. This clonotype was obtained from a human donor in a cohort sampled during active COVID-19. The sequenced material came from peripheral blood. The chain recombines TRBV6-1 with TRBJ2-3; 9 nucleotides line up with TRBD2. As DNA, the CDR3 is TGTGCCAGCAGTGAAGCCAGCGGGGGGAGGGATACGCAGTATTTT. Amino acids: CASSEASGGRDTQYF.